This T cell receptor beta chain originates from a study of T cells in Graves' hyperthyroidism and ophthalmopathy. For the study at large: Peripheral blood collection took place at initial diagnosis, before any treatment. General study findings and limits: Most clonotypes that expanded in the thyroid above 0.001 also showed up in blood.

Patients were excluded because of uncontrolled infection, other autoimmune disease, pregnancy or lactation. Amplification yielded TCR beta CDR3 regions, with RNA transcripts as the source. The HTBI primer set drove a first-round RT-PCR of the TCR CDR3. TCRdb re-derived calls from the multiplex PCR reads in MiXCR, one entry per CDR3 protein. The repertoire has about half a million distinct CDR3 sequences, roughly 23% of them found once; the top ten carry under 55%. This CDR3 has 13 amino acids. V was pared by 3 bases and J by 4 bases, with 7 bases between. This clonotype came up many times. The antigen is undetermined.

The chain joins TRBV12-3 or TRBV12-4 to TRBJ1-3; no reliable D call. This clonotype was obtained from an older woman with Graves' ophthalmopathy. Sequencing was carried out using blood. This chain's CDR3 is CASSLSEGNTIYF. The DNA for the CDR3 is TGTGCCAGCAGTTTGAGCGAGGGAAACACCATATATTTT.